Following are 2 T cell receptor beta chains from one sample sequenced in a study of T cell responses to AZD1222 COVID-19 vaccine. Sequencing was performed with immunoSEQ multiplex PCR; in TCRdb, only in-frame clones are kept and a portion is missing. The sample includes over 95,000 clones, roughly 92% of them seen just once. The sequencing here drew on peripheral blood, taken on day 0 of AZD1222 vaccination. The origin of the receptors is an adult in good health.

This sequence joins TRBV21-1 and TRBJ2-3; TRBD2 is the table's D call, not checked against the DNA. TRBV21-1 is termed a pseudogene. CDR3 length: 15 residues. CDR3: CASNVAGWSTDTQYF. As DNA, the CDR3 is TGTGCCAGCAATGTGGCGGGGTGGAGCACAGATACGCAGTATTTT.

V usage is TRBV6-5 and J usage is TRBJ1-2; 7 bases match TRBD1. The V and J ends lost 4 bases and 8 bases, in that order; junction bases with no gene match: 7. CDR1 MNHEY and CDR2 SVGAGI come from the germline V gene. The CDR3 is 13 residues long. CDR3 sequence reads: CASSLRTGGGYTF. The CDR3 DNA is TGTGCCAGCAGTTTAAGGACAGGTGGAGGCTACACCTTC.